This T cell receptor (beta chain) was retrieved from a study of blood T cell repertoires in COVID-19. Study context: The origin of the acute and convalescent COVID-19 samples was the United States, Italy and Spain. Sources were T cells, B-cell-depleted T cells, or PBMCs; the material itself was cDNA or gDNA.

Between the trimmed V and J ends, which lost 4 bases and 2 bases, there was a span of 12 bases. The germline V gene has CDR1 SGHTA and CDR2 FQGNSA. CDR3 length: 15 residues. In the authors' methods: Cell counts per sample came from amplifying reference gene primers. TCRdb's copy holds only in-frame clones and misses some; the assay was immunoSEQ multiplex PCR. Clone size and V and J calls were adopted from that table, with D and trimming inferred from the DNA. The data hold 250,000 to 350,000 clones, with 88% observed a single time. The specimen sequenced was peripheral blood. The chain carries TRBV7-2 and TRBJ1-3; tentatively, D is TRBD1 (5 bases). This TCR derives from a man between 18 and 29 years old with active or convalescent COVID-19. The DNA of the CDR3 is TGTGCCAGCAGCTCGACCGGGACTACTGGAAACACCATATATTTT. Translation gives CASSSTGTTGNTIYF.